This T cell receptor beta chain stems from a study of blood T cell repertoires in COVID-19. For the study at large: From the United States, Italy and Spain came samples of acute and convalescent COVID-19. T cells, B-cell-depleted T cells, or PBMCs supplied cDNA or gDNA.

The CDR3 is 14 residues long. Per the germline V gene, CDR1 is LNHDA and CDR2 is SQIVND (reference sequence). V lost 9 bases and J lost 0; bases outside the gene matches: 5. In the original processing: By means of reference gene primer amplification, nucleated cell counts were estimated. Assay used: immunoSEQ multiplex PCR; TCRdb lists only in-frame clones, some missing. Clone size and the V and J calls come from that table; the DNA yielded D and trimming. The repertoire holds roughly 72,000 clones, with roughly 88% as singletons. The chain recombines TRBV19 with TRBJ1-5; 7 nucleotides line up with TRBD1. The TCR originated in a human donor in a cohort sampled during active COVID-19. The source material was peripheral blood. This CDR3 reads CASRDRNSNQPQHF. CDR3 nucleotides: TGTGCCAGCCGGGACAGAAATAGCAATCAGCCCCAGCATTTT.